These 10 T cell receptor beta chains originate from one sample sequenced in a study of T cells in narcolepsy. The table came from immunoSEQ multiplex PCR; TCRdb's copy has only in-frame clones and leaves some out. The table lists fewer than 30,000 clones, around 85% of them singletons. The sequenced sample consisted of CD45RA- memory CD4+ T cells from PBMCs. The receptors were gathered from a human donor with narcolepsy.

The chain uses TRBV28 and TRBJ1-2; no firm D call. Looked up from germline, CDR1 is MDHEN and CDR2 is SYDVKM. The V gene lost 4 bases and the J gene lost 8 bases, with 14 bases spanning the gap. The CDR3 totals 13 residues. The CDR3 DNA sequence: TGTGCCAGCAGTTCGCAGAGGGTGGGGGGCTACACCTTC. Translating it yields CASSSQRVGGYTF.

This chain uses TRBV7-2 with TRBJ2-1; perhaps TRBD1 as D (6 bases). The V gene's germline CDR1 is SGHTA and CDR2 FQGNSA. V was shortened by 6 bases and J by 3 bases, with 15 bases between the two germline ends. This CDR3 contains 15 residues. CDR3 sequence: CASRNTGTNYNEQFF. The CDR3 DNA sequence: TGTGCCAGCAGAAATACCGGGACAAACTACAATGAGCAGTTCTTC.

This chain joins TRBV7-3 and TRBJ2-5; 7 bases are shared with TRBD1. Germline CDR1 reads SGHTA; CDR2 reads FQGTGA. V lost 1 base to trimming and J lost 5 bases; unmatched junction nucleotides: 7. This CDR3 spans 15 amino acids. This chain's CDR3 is CASSLNGQVGETQYF. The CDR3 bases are TGTGCCAGCAGCTTAAACGGACAGGTTGGGGAGACCCAGTACTTC.

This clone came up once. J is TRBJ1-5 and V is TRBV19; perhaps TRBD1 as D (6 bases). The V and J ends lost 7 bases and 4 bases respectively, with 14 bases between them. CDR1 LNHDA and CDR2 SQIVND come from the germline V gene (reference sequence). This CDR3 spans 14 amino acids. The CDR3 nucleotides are TGTGCCAGTACGTTGGGCAGGGGTAATCAGCCCCAGCATTTT. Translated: CASTLGRGNQPQHF.

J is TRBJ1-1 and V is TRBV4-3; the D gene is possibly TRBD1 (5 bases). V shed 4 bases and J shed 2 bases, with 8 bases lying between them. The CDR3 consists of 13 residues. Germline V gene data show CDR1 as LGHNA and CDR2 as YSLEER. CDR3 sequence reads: CASSPGQNTEAFF. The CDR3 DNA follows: TGCGCCAGCAGCCCAGGACAAAACACTGAAGCTTTCTTT.

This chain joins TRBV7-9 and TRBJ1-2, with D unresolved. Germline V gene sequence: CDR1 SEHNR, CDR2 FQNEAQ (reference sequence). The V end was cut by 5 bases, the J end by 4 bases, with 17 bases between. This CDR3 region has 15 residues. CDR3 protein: CASSLRDAVLYGYTF. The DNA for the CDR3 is TGTGCCAGCAGCCTCCGAGACGCCGTCCTCTATGGCTACACCTTC.

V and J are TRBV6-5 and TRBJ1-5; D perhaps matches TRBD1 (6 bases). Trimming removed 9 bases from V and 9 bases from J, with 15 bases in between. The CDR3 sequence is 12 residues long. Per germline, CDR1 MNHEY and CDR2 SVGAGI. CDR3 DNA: TGTGCCAGTAAACAGGGTACTGGGCCCCAGCATTTT. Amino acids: CASKQGTGPQHF.

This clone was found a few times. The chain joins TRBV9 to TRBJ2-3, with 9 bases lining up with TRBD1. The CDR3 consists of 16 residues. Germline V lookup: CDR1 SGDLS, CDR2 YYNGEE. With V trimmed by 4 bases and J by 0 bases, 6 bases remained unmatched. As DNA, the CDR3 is TGTGCCAGCAGCCCAGGGACAGGGTATAGCACAGATACGCAGTATTTT. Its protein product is CASSPGTGYSTDTQYF.

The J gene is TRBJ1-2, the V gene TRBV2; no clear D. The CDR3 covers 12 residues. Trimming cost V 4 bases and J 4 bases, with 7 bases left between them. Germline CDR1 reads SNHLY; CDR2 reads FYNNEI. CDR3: CASSARIYGYTF. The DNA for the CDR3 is TGTGCCAGCAGTGCTCGGATCTATGGCTACACCTTC.

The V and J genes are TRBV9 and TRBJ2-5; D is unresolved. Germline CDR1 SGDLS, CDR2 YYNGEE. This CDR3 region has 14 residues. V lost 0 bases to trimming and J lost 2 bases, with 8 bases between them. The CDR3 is CASSVGNSQETQYF. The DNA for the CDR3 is TGTGCCAGCAGCGTAGGTAACTCTCAAGAGACCCAGTACTTC.